Following are 30 T cell receptor beta chains from one sample sequenced in a study of radiation and T cells in renal cell carcinoma. Assay: immunoSEQ multiplex PCR; the TCRdb copy retains only in-frame clones and omits some. This table holds 100,000 to 150,000 clones, approximately 82% found once. Time point in this sample: baseline pretreatment blood. Treatment of the sample: 15 Gy SBRT to primary tumor, nephrectomy 4 weeks later. The sequenced sample was blood, obtained from a patient whose treatment included radiotherapy and nephrectomy. Receptor source: a woman in her sixties with renal cell carcinoma.

The chain joins TRBV6-5 to TRBJ1-1, with 8 bases matching TRBD1. Trimming took 6 bases from V and 1 from J; bases not matched to a gene: 7. The germline V gene encodes CDR1 MNHEY and CDR2 SVGAGI. This CDR3 has 15 residues. The CDR3 sequence is CASSRADRGNTEAFF. The CDR3 nucleotides are TGTGCCAGCAGCAGAGCTGACAGGGGGAACACTGAAGCTTTCTTT.

The chain uses TRBV2 and TRBJ2-3; possibly TRBD1 for D (6 bases). V lost 6 bases to trimming and J lost 1 base, with 14 bases between them. From germline, CDR1 is SNHLY and CDR2 FYNNEI. This CDR3 is 15 amino acids long. The CDR3 protein is CASSRGGVGTDTQYF. CDR3 in DNA: TGTGCCAGCAGCAGGGGCGGTGTTGGCACAGATACGCAGTATTTT.

CDR3 bases: TGTGCCAGCAGTGCCGACAGGGCGGGTTTCACCTTC. It translates to CASSADRAGFTF. The rearrangement uses TRBV2 and TRBJ1-2, with 7 positions matching TRBD1. With V trimmed by 4 bases and J by 13 bases, 9 bases remained unmatched. The CDR3 totals 12 residues. CDR1 is SNHLY, CDR2 FYNNEI, per germline. The variable domain in full, completed from reference TRBV2 and TRBJ1-2, reads EPEVTQTPSHQVTQMGQEVILRCVPISNHLYFYWYRQILGQKVEFLVSFYNNEISEKSEIFDDQFSVERPDGSNFTLKIRSTKLEDSAMYFCASSADRAGFTFGSGTRLTVV.

The V gene is TRBV7-2, the J gene TRBJ2-7; D gene ambiguous. Germline V gives CDR1 SGHTA, CDR2 FQGNSA. CDR3 length: 13 residues. V was clipped by 0 bases and J by 1 base, with 4 bases between them. The DNA of the CDR3 is TGTGCCAGCAGCTTAGCCCGGTCCTACGAGCAGTACTTC. Translating it yields CASSLARSYEQYF.

The gene calls are TRBV6-1 and TRBJ1-3; D unclear. Trimming took 7 bases from V and 4 from J, leaving 14 bases between them. This CDR3 is 14 amino acids long. Germline CDR1 and CDR2: MNHNS and SASEGT. The CDR3 DNA follows: TGTGCCAGCACCGGGAGTTCGTACGGAAACACCATATATTTT. Translation gives CASTGSSYGNTIYF.

V and J are TRBV11-3 and TRBJ2-2, with D possibly TRBD1 on 5 matching bases. Germline values: CDR1 SGHNT, CDR2 YENEEA. This CDR3 spans 14 amino acids. Trimming left V 5 bases short and J 6 bases short, with 13 bases between. The CDR3 spells CASSSSSGSGELFF. CDR3 DNA sequence: TGTGCCAGCAGCAGCAGCTCAGGGTCCGGGGAGCTGTTTTTT.

CDR3 nucleotides: TGCGCCAGCAGTGTCAACGGTCAGATGGGGACCTACAATGAGCAGTTCTTC. It specifies CASSVNGQMGTYNEQFF. J is TRBJ2-1 and V is TRBV5-1; D gene unclear. The CDR3 totals 17 residues. Germline assignment: CDR1 SGHRS and CDR2 YFSETQ. Trimming took off 5 bases at V and 2 bases at J, with 20 bases between the two ends.

The chain links TRBV19 to TRBJ2-7; a possible D gene is TRBD2 (6 bases). Germline lookup yields CDR1 LNHDA and CDR2 SQIVND (reference sequence). The V end was cut by 3 bases, the J end by 3 bases, with 9 bases between. The CDR3 runs to 13 residues. CDR3 protein: CASSIAGGYEQYF. The CDR3 nucleotides are TGTGCCAGTAGTATCGCCGGGGGCTACGAGCAGTACTTC.

In this sample, this clone is large. V and J are TRBV5-6 and TRBJ2-7; 15 bases line up with TRBD2. V shed 3 bases, J shed 4 bases, and the junction held 2 bases outside the gene matches. The CDR3 extends over 15 amino acids. CDR1 and CDR2 (germline): SGHDT, YYEEEE. The CDR3 sequence is CASSSGLAGGYEQYF. The CDR3 nucleotides are TGTGCCAGCAGCTCGGGACTAGCGGGGGGTTACGAGCAGTACTTC.

The chain employs TRBV19 and TRBJ2-7; weak D call: TRBD1 (5 bases). Trimming removed 5 bases from V and 2 bases from J, with 7 bases in between. CDR1 and CDR2 (germline): LNHDA, SQIVND (reference sequence). The CDR3 is 12 amino acids. The CDR3 DNA reads TGTGCCAGTAGTGCAGGGACCTACGAGCAGTACTTC. Translation gives CASSAGTYEQYF. The full variable domain, completed using reference TRBV19 and TRBJ2-7, is DGGITQSPKYLFRKEGQNVTLSCEQNLNHDAMYWYRQDPGQGLRLIYYSQIVNDFQKGDIAEGYSVSREKKESFPLTVTSAQKNPTAFYLCASSAGTYEQYFGPGTRLTVT.

The V call is TRBV6-5, the J call TRBJ1-6; weak D call: TRBD1 (5 bases). CDR1 MNHEY and CDR2 SVGAGI come from the germline V gene. Between the trimmed V and J ends, which lost 7 bases and 9 bases, there was a span of 19 bases. This CDR3 has 15 residues. CDR3 sequence: CASTTSGGSGSPLHF. CDR3 sequence (DNA): TGTGCCAGCACCACCTCGGGGGGGAGCGGTTCACCCCTCCACTTT.

The chain's CDR3 is CASSPHSEQFF. CDR3 nucleotides: TGCGCCAGCAGCCCTCACTCCGAGCAGTTCTTC. This rearrangement joins TRBV4-1 to TRBJ2-1; no definite D call. V was shortened by 4 bases and J by 10 bases, with 8 bases between the two germline ends. Germline V gene data show CDR1 as MGHRA and CDR2 as YSYEKL. The CDR3 has 11 residues.

CDR3 in DNA: TGTGCCAGCAGTGATGCCTTAGCGGGAGGCACAGATACGCAGTATTTT. As protein: CASSDALAGGTDTQYF. This chain joins TRBV25-1 and TRBJ2-3, with TRBD2 matching 9 bases. The CDR3 loop spans 16 amino acids. The ends lost 3 bases at V and 1 base at J; junction bases unmatched: 5. The germline V gene encodes CDR1 MGHDK and CDR2 SYGVNS.

This clone was observed once. V is TRBV7-9 and J is TRBJ2-2; 8 nucleotides align to TRBD1. Germline V CDR1 and CDR2: SEHNR, FQNEAQ (reference sequence). There are 16 residues in the CDR3. With 5 bases clipped from V and 4 bases from J, the junction kept 9 bases outside the gene matches. The CDR3 sequence is CASSPGTGLGTGELFF. In nucleotides, the CDR3 is TGTGCCAGCAGCCCAGGGACAGGATTAGGCACCGGGGAGCTGTTTTTT. The variable domain in full, completed from reference TRBV7-9 and TRBJ2-2, reads DTGVSQNPRHKITKRGQNVTFRCDPISEHNRLYWYRQTLGQGPEFLTYFQNEAQLEKSRLLSDRFSAERPKGSFSTLEIQRTEQGDSAMYLCASSPGTGLGTGELFFGEGSRLTVL.

This clone was detected only a few times. This chain connects TRBV14 to TRBJ1-5; no clear D gene. V was pared by 3 bases and J by 7 bases, with 7 bases between. Germline CDR1 is SGHDN and CDR2 is FVKESK. The CDR3 is 12 residues long. In DNA, the CDR3 is TGTGCCAGCAGCCAGATGGAACAGCCCCAGCATTTT. Translation: CASSQMEQPQHF.

The J gene is TRBJ2-3, the V gene TRBV15, with 12 nucleotides matching TRBD1. Germline V gene lookup returns CDR1 LNHNV and CDR2 YYDKDF (reference sequence). V dropped 3 bases and J dropped 6; count of bases not matched to a gene: 4. The CDR3 has 15 amino acids. Here the CDR3 reads CATSRGQGAFDTQYF. CDR3 nucleotide sequence: TGTGCCACCAGCAGGGGACAGGGGGCGTTTGATACGCAGTATTTT.

The chain links TRBV6-5 to TRBJ2-5; TRBD1 agrees at 7 bases. The J call could be wrong; TRBJ2-7 is a better fit for the DNA end. CDR1 and CDR2 from the germline V gene are MNHEY and SVGAGI. This CDR3 is 14 amino acids long. Written as DNA, the CDR3 is TGTGCCAGCAGCTTGGACAGGAACTCCTACGAGCAGTACTTC. Protein: CASSLDRNSYEQYF.

J is TRBJ1-2 and V is TRBV2, with D tentatively TRBD1 (5 bases). This CDR3 comprises 14 residues. From germline, CDR1 is SNHLY and CDR2 FYNNEI. V lost 1 base and J 5 bases, leaving 11 bases between the germline ends. The CDR3 DNA is TGTGCCAGCAGTGAAGGGGGGGTTAGGTATGGCTACACCTTC. It yields the protein CASSEGGVRYGYTF.

The V and J genes are TRBV4-2 and TRBJ2-7, with 13 nucleotides matching TRBD2. With 1 base clipped from V and 3 bases from J, the junction kept 6 bases outside the gene matches. Per germline, CDR1 LGHNA and CDR2 YNFKEQ. The CDR3 sequence is 17 residues long. CDR3 DNA sequence: TGTGCCAGCAGCCAAGTGGCCGGGACTAGCGGGAACTACGAGCAGTACTTC. Translation gives CASSQVAGTSGNYEQYF.

This sequence joins TRBV28 and TRBJ1-4; no reliable D call. The CDR3 loop spans 16 amino acids. The germline V and J ends were trimmed by 3 bases and 3 bases, with 14 bases remaining between them. Germline values: CDR1 MDHEN, CDR2 SYDVKM. CDR3 nucleotides: TGTGCCAGCAGTTTGACGAAAGCGCTTTCTAATGAAAAACTGTTTTTT. Translating gives CASSLTKALSNEKLFF.

This CDR3 is CASSITTGGTDTQYF. DNA for the CDR3: TGCGCCAGCAGCATTACGACAGGGGGCACAGATACGCAGTATTTT. This chain links TRBV4-1 with TRBJ2-3; 8 bases are a match to TRBD1. CDR3 length: 15 residues. From germline, CDR1 is MGHRA and CDR2 YSYEKL. Germline trimming cut 5 bases from V and 1 base from J; bases unmatched to any gene: 5.

The gene calls are TRBV14 and TRBJ1-2; D might be TRBD1 (5 bases). This CDR3 has 16 residues. V shed 1 base and J shed 4 bases, with 16 bases lying between them. Germline-derived CDR1 and CDR2 are SGHDN and FVKESK. In nucleotides, the CDR3 is TGTGCCAGCAGCCAAGTCTGGGATGGGGACGCCTATGGCTACACCTTC. It specifies CASSQVWDGDAYGYTF.

V and J are TRBV6-6 and TRBJ1-4; tentatively, D is TRBD1 (5 bases). Trimming cost V 2 bases and J 8 bases, with 18 bases left between them. Germline CDR1 is MNHNY and CDR2 is SVGAGI (reference sequence). There are 16 residues in the CDR3. The CDR3 protein is CASSYGPQGIGEKLFF. DNA for the CDR3: TGTGCCAGCAGTTACGGGCCTCAGGGCATTGGGGAAAAACTGTTTTTT.

V usage is TRBV7-2 and J usage is TRBJ2-7; 8 bases align to TRBD1. J was trimmed by 6 bases and V by 4 bases; bases with no gene match: 14. The CDR3 runs to 16 residues. Looked up from germline, CDR1 is SGHTA and CDR2 is FQGNSA. Here the CDR3 reads CASSSPPGTGASEQYF. The CDR3 DNA sequence: TGTGCCAGCAGCTCCCCCCCCGGGACAGGAGCTTCCGAGCAGTACTTC.

The CDR3 loop reads CASSYDGELFF. Here the CDR3 DNA reads TGTGCCAGCAGTTATGACGGGGAGCTGTTTTTT. V gene TRBV6-5 combines with J gene TRBJ2-2; D gene unclear. The CDR3 loop spans 11 amino acids. Trimming stripped 3 bases from V and 7 bases from J, with 3 bases between. The germline V gene encodes CDR1 MNHEY and CDR2 SVGAGI.

The rearrangement links TRBV6-6 to TRBJ1-5, with 8 bases aligning to TRBD1. V was clipped by 6 bases and J by 9 bases; unmatched bases: 10. Germline assignment: CDR1 MNHNY and CDR2 SVGAGI (reference sequence). CDR3 length: 14 amino acids. CDR3 coding DNA: TGTGCCAGCAGGAATAACAGGGGGACGCGGCCCCAGCATTTT. This sequence encodes CASRNNRGTRPQHF.

The chain couples TRBV6-1 to TRBJ2-4, with D possibly matching TRBD2 (6 bases). Trimming removed 6 bases at V and 7 bases at J, with 13 bases between. In germline, CDR1 is MNHNS, CDR2 SASEGT. The CDR3 length is 13 residues. CDR3 residues: CASRGDSRNIQYF. The CDR3 nucleotides are TGTGCCAGCAGGGGGGACTCAAGGAACATTCAGTACTTC.

This chain links TRBV5-1 with TRBJ2-2, with a weak D call TRBD1 (5 bases). The CDR3 runs 15 residues. V was trimmed by 0 bases and J by 1 base, leaving 7 bases between them. Germline values: CDR1 SGHRS, CDR2 YFSETQ. Here the CDR3 reads CASSLVDRNTGELFF. For the CDR3, the DNA is TGCGCCAGCAGCTTGGTAGACAGGAACACCGGGGAGCTGTTTTTT.

The chain recombines TRBV7-9 with TRBJ1-6; TRBD1 is a possible D gene (5 bases). Germline V CDR1 and CDR2: SEHNR, FQNEAQ (reference sequence). The CDR3 runs 13 residues. Trimming took off 5 bases at V and 9 bases at J, with 11 bases between the two ends. The CDR3 spells CASSPEGSSPLHF. DNA of the CDR3: TGTGCCAGCAGCCCAGAGGGGAGTTCACCCCTCCACTTT.

Only one count was recorded for this clone. This CDR3 is also generated by other DNA sequences in the sample. The V gene is TRBV9, the J gene TRBJ1-2; 9 bases line up with TRBD1. Germline V CDR1 and CDR2: SGDLS, YYNGEE. The CDR3 is 14 amino acids. Germline trimming cut 2 bases from V and 4 bases from J; bases unmatched to any gene: 3. CDR3 in DNA: TGTGCCAGCAGCGTTGGACAGGGGCCCTATGGCTACACCTTC. It is translated as CASSVGQGPYGYTF.